The rows below give T cell receptor beta chains drawn from one sample of a study of T cell clonotyping in hematopoietic cell transplantation. Profiled with immunoSEQ multiplex PCR; TCRdb holds only in-frame clones, not every one. The sample holds some 16,000 clones; around 55% are singletons and the top ten take roughly 12%. Here the sequenced sample was PBMCs, taken 30 days after allogeneic stem cell transplant. The receptor source for this set is a male patient in his fifties who had an allogeneic stem cell transplant from an unrelated donor, so T cells may come from the graft donor. Some clones in this sample may be carry-over from other donors' samples. CDR3s include the opening cysteine and the closing phenylalanine or tryptophan. The D gene is left open where the match is weak. Rows may omit the clone size; those that give it use once, few, many or a size class.

CDR3 length,J gene,clone size,D gene,V gene,CDR3 DNA,CDR3 protein
13,TRBJ1-5,-,-,TRBV6-5,TGTGCCAGCAGCGCGGGAAGGAATCAGCCCCAGCATTTT,CASSAGRNQPQHF
14,TRBJ1-1,few,TRBD1,TRBV5-1,TGCGCCAGCAGCCGACGACAGGGGGATACTGAAGCCTTCTTT,CASSRRQGDTEAFF
14,TRBJ2-7,-,TRBD1,TRBV25-1,TGTGCCAGCAGTATCCCCCGCCAGGGGGAAGAGCAGTACTTC,CASSIPRQGEEQYF
13,TRBJ2-7,-,-,TRBV29-1,TGCAGCGTTGACGGGCAGACCGCCTACGAGCAGTACTTC,CSVDGQTAYEQYF
16,TRBJ2-7,-,-,TRBV14,TGTGCCAGCAGCCAAGTACTAACAGGGAACTTATACGAGCAGTACTTC,CASSQVLTGNLYEQYF
13,TRBJ1-1,-,-,TRBV30,TGTGCCTGGAAAGTTCTCCAGGCCACTGAAGCTTTCTTT,CAWKVLQATEAFF
16,TRBJ1-1,-,-,TRBV21-1,TGTGCCAGCAGCAAAGGGGATGCAGGGCCAAACACTGAAGCTTTCTTT,CASSKGDAGPNTEAFF
15,TRBJ1-2,-,TRBD1,TRBV30,TGTGCCTGGAGTTGGAGACAGGGCGTGGGATTGGGCTACACCTTC,CAWSWRQGVGLGYTF
13,TRBJ1-1,few,-,TRBV19,TGTGCCAGTAGTATAAGCGTTGACACTGAAGCTTTCTTT,CASSISVDTEAFF
13,TRBJ2-5,-,TRBD1,TRBV27,TGTGCCAGCAGCCGCCAGGGGGAGAAGACCCAGTACTTC,CASSRQGEKTQYF
15,TRBJ1-3,-,-,TRBV30,TGTGCCTGGAGTCCCTTGGACATTTCTGGAAACACCATATATTTT,CAWSPLDISGNTIYF
12,TRBJ1-2,-,TRBD1,TRBV29-1,TGCAGCGTTGGGACAGGGATCGGTGGCTACACCTTC,CSVGTGIGGYTF
15,TRBJ1-1,-,-,TRBV19,TGTGCCAGTAGTCCCGGTCCCGGAGACTACACTGAAGCTTTCTTT,CASSPGPGDYTEAFF
14,TRBJ1-2,-,-,TRBV7-8,TGTGCCAGCAGTCCGGACAGTAGGGACTATGGCTACACCTTC,CASSPDSRDYGYTF
13,TRBJ1-1,-,-,TRBV25-1,TGTGCCAGCACCTTTACAGGGCTGACTGAAGCTTTCTTT,CASTFTGLTEAFF
14,TRBJ1-1,-,-,TRBV5-1,TGCGCCAGCAGCTTGGGACAGGAGAATACTGAAGCTTTCTTT,CASSLGQENTEAFF
12,TRBJ1-1,-,-,TRBV29-1,TGCAGCGGAACAGACCGCGGTACTGAAGCTTTCTTT,CSGTDRGTEAFF
12,TRBJ1-2,-,-,TRBV19,TGTGCCAGTACCGCAGATTTCTATGGCTACACCTTC,CASTADFYGYTF
15,TRBJ2-2,-,TRBD1,TRBV27,TGTGCCAGCAGGTGGACAGGGGGAGACACCGGGGAGCTGTTTTTT,CASRWTGGDTGELFF
17,TRBJ1-5,-,-,TRBV4-3,TGCGCCAGCAGCCAAGATGGTCAGTCGGCAGGCGGTCAGCCCCAGCATTTT,CASSQDGQSAGGQPQHF
16,TRBJ1-6,-,-,TRBV4-2,TGTGCCAGCAGCCAAGATATCGGGTTAAGTTGGTCACCCCTCCACTTT,CASSQDIGLSWSPLHF